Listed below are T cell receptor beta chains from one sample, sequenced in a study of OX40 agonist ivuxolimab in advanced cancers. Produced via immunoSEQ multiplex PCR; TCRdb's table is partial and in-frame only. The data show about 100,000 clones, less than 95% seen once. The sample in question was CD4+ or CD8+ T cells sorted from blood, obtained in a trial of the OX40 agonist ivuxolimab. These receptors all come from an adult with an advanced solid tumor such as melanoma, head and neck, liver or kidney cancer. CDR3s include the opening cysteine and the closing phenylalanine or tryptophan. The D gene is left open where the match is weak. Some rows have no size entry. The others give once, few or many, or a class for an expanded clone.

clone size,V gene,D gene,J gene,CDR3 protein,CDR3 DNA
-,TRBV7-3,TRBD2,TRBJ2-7,CASSLRLAGGEQYF,TGTGCCAGCAGCTTACGGCTAGCGGGAGGCGAGCAGTACTTC
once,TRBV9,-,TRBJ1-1,CASSVGVGGLGPEAFF,TGTGCCAGCAGCGTAGGGGTAGGGGGGCTGGGCCCTGAAGCTTTCTTT
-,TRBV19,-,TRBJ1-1,CASSSLGRAGPNTEAFF,TGTGCCAGTAGCTCCCTGGGCAGGGCGGGACCGAACACTGAAGCTTTCTTT
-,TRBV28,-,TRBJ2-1,CASSTASGSARNEQFF,TGTGCCAGCAGCACAGCTTCAGGTAGCGCGCGAAATGAGCAGTTCTTC
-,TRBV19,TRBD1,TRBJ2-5,CASSRDRKPRETQYF,TGTGCCAGTAGCCGGGACAGAAAACCCAGGGAGACCCAGTACTTC
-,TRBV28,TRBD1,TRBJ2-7,CASSLNRGYEQYF,TGTGCCAGCAGTTTGAACAGGGGGTACGAGCAGTACTTC
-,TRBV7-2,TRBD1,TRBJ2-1,CASSLAAGQGTGGSYNEQFF,TGTGCCAGCAGCTTAGCTGCCGGACAGGGGACGGGAGGCTCCTACAATGAGCAGTTCTTC
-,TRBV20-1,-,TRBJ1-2,CSAVVSSYTF,TGCAGTGCCGTAGTTAGTAGCTACACCTTC
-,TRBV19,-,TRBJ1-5,CASSIDPARYSDQPQHF,TGTGCCAGTAGTATAGATCCCGCCAGGTACAGTGATCAGCCCCAGCATTTT
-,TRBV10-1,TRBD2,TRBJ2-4,CASIAGGVAKNIQYF,TGCGCCAGCATAGCGGGAGGTGTTGCCAAAAACATTCAGTACTTC
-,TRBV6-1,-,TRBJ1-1,CASSEEGGSGAFF,TGTGCCAGCAGTGAAGAGGGCGGGTCGGGCGCTTTCTTT
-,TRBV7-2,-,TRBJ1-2,CAGSPSPNYGYTF,TGTGCCGGTTCCCCCAGTCCTAACTATGGCTACACCTTC
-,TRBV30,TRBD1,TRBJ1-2,CAWFRQGRDYGYTF,TGTGCCTGGTTCCGACAGGGAAGGGACTATGGCTACACCTTC
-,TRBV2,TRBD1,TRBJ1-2,CASSWDSNYGYTF,TGTGCCAGCAGCTGGGACAGTAACTATGGCTACACCTTC
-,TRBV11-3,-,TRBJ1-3,CATRESPGQCSGNTIYF,TGTGCCACAAGGGAGAGCCCGGGACAATGCTCTGGAAACACCATATATTTT
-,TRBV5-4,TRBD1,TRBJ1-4,CASSWGGQATNEKLFF,TGTGCCAGCAGCTGGGGGGGACAGGCAACTAATGAAAAACTGTTTTTT
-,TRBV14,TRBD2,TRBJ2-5,CASSLLGLAGEETQYF,TGTGCCAGCAGCCTTCTCGGACTAGCGGGAGAAGAGACCCAGTACTTC
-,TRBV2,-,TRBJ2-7,CASLGSRDNNSYEQYF,TGTGCCAGCTTGGGGTCCAGGGACAATAACTCCTACGAGCAGTACTTC
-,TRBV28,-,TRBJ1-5,CASSSPTQPQHF,TGTGCCAGCAGTTCGCCGACGCAGCCCCAGCATTTT
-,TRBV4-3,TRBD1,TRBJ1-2,CASSQDPTGDYYGYTF,TGCGCCAGCAGCCAAGACCCTACAGGGGACTACTATGGCTACACCTTC
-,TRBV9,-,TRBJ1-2,CASSAGTVPNGYTF,TGTGCCAGCAGCGCCGGGACGGTTCCTAATGGCTACACCTTC
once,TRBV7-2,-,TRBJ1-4,CASSLGSNRQEKLFF,TGTGCCAGCAGCTTAGGGTCGAACAGACAGGAAAAACTGTTTTTT
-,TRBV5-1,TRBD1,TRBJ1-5,CASSSGTGLSNQPQHF,TGCGCCAGCAGCTCGGGGACAGGGTTGAGCAATCAGCCCCAGCATTTT
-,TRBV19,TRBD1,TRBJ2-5,CASSIPPNRGGETQYF,TGTGCCAGTAGTATACCACCCAACAGGGGTGGTGAGACCCAGTACTTC
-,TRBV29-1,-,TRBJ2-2,CSASGHRSGELFF,TGCAGCGCCAGTGGCCACCGGTCCGGGGAGCTGTTTTTT
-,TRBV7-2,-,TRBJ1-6,CASSLVSTVSSYNSPLHF,TGTGCCAGCAGCTTAGTATCTACGGTCAGCTCCTATAATTCACCCCTCCACTTT
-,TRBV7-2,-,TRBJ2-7,CASSLRRNSYEQYF,TGTGCCAGCAGCTTAAGACGGAACTCCTACGAGCAGTACTTC
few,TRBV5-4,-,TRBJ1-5,CASSLDVNQPQHF,TGTGCCAGCAGCTTGGACGTCAATCAGCCCCAGCATTTT
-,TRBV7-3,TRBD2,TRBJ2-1,CASSLTSTSGGNEQFF,TGTGCCAGCAGCTTAACGTCTACCTCGGGGGGGAATGAGCAGTTCTTC
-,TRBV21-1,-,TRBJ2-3,CASSKVLAGGSTDTQYF,TGTGCCAGCAGCAAAGTCTTAGCGGGGGGAAGCACAGATACGCAGTATTTT
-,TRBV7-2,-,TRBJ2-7,CASSLGRGSGQYF,TGTGCCAGCAGCTTAGGTCGGGGGTCGGGGCAGTACTTC
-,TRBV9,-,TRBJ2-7,CASSVGPGSSYEQYF,TGTGCCAGCAGCGTAGGGCCGGGAAGCTCCTACGAGCAGTACTTC
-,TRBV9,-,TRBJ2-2,CASSGGAVSNTGELFF,TGTGCCAGCAGCGGGGGGGCCGTCTCCAACACCGGGGAGCTGTTTTTT
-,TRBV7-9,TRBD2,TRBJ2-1,CASSLTSGNNEQFF,TGTGCCAGCAGCTTGACTAGCGGGAACAATGAGCAGTTCTTC
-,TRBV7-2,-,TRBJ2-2,CASTSGTGNTGELFF,TGTGCCAGCACATCCGGGACGGGGAACACCGGGGAGCTGTTTTTT
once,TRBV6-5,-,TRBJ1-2,CASTWGSPNYGYTF,TGTGCCAGCACATGGGGCAGCCCTAACTATGGCTACACCTTC
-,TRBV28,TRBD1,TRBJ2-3,CASSPPGGSTDTQYF,TGTGCCAGCAGCCCCCCAGGGGGTTCCACAGATACGCAGTATTTT
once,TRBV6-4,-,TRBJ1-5,CASNCRDNNQPQHF,TGTGCCAGCAATTGCCGGGACAACAATCAGCCCCAGCATTTT
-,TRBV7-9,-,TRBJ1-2,CASSLVPMRNYGYTF,TGTGCCAGCAGCTTGGTCCCTATGAGGAACTATGGCTACACCTTC
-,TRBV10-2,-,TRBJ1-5,CASSELYGQPQHF,TGCGCCAGCAGTGAGTTATATGGACAGCCCCAGCATTTT
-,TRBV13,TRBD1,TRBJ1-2,CASSGTDRDDGYTF,TGTGCCAGCAGCGGAACGGACAGGGATGATGGCTACACCTTC
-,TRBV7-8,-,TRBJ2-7,CASSFGIRTNEQYF,TGTGCCAGCAGCTTTGGTATTAGGACAAACGAGCAGTACTTC
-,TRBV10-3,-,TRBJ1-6,CAISDGGRNSPLHF,TGTGCCATCAGTGACGGGGGCAGGAATTCACCCCTCCACTTT
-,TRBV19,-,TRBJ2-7,CASSTVGGHLGEQYF,TGTGCCAGTAGTACCGTAGGGGGACATTTGGGGGAGCAGTACTTC
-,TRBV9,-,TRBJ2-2,CASSPGTTNTGELFF,TGTGCCAGCAGCCCCGGGACAACGAACACCGGGGAGCTGTTTTTT
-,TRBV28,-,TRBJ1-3,CASSPRGAGNTIYF,TGTGCCAGCAGCCCTAGGGGCGCTGGAAACACCATATATTTT
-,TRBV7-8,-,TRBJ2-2,CASSLVAILPGELFF,TGTGCCAGCAGCTTAGTCGCTATTTTACCCGGGGAGCTGTTTTTT
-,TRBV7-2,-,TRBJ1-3,CASSKQGGRVDTIYF,TGTGCCAGCAGTAAACAGGGCGGAAGGGTGGACACCATATATTTT
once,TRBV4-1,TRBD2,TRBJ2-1,CASSQASGSVNEQFF,TGCGCCAGCAGCCAAGCTAGCGGGAGTGTCAATGAGCAGTTCTTC
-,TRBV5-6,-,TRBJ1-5,CASSLESAINQPQHF,TGTGCCAGCAGCTTGGAGTCAGCGATCAATCAGCCCCAGCATTTT
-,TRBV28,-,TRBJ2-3,CASSSFGRRDPGEYF,TGTGCCAGCAGTTCTTTTGGTCGTCGGGACCCTGGAGAGTATTTT
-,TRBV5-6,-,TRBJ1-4,CASSLTGHSRNEKLFF,TGTGCCAGCAGCTTGACCGGACATTCCCGAAATGAAAAACTGTTTTTT
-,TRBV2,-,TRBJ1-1,CASSELGSNTEAFF,TGTGCCAGCAGTGAACTGGGTTCGAACACTGAAGCTTTCTTT
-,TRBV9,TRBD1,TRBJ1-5,CASSVAGTDSNQPQHF,TGTGCCAGCAGCGTAGCGGGGACAGATAGCAATCAGCCCCAGCATTTT
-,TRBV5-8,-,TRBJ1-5,CASSSGPGNQPQHF,TGTGCCAGCAGCTCGGGTCCAGGGAATCAGCCCCAGCATTTT
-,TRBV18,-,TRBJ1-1,CASSPTEFMGKAFF,TGTGCCAGCTCACCGACAGAGTTTATGGGTAAAGCTTTCTTT
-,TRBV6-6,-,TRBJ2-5,CASGSGGEETQYF,TGTGCCAGCGGATCTGGTGGAGAAGAGACCCAGTACTTC
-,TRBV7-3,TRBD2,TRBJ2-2,CASSPRLAGPNTGELFF,TGTGCCAGCAGCCCCCGACTAGCGGGACCGAACACCGGGGAGCTGTTTTTT
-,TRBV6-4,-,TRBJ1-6,CASSEGRGSPLHF,TGTGCCAGCAGTGAGGGCCGGGGGTCACCCCTCCACTTT
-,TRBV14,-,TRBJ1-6,CASSPNNSPLHF,TGTGCCAGCAGCCCTAATAATTCACCCCTCCACTTT